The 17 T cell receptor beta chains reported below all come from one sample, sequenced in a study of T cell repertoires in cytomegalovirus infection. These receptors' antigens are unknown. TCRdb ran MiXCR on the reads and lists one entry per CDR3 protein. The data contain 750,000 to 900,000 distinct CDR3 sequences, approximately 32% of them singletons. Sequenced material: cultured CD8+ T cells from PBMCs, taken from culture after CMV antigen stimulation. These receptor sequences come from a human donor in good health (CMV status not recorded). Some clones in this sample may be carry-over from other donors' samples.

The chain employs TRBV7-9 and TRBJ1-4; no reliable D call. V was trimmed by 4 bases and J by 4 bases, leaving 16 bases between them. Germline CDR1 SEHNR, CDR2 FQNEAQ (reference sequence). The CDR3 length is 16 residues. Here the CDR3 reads CASSSLVGPNNEKLFF. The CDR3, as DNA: TGTGCCAGCAGCTCGTTAGTCGGTCCGAATAATGAAAAACTGTTTTTT.

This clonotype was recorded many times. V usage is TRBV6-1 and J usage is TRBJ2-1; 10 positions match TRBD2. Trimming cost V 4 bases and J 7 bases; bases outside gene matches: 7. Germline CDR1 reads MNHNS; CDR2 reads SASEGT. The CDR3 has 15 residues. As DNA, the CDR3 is TGTGCCAGCAGTGGCCCCAGCGGGGGGGCAAATGAGCAGTTCTTC. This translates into CASSGPSGGANEQFF.

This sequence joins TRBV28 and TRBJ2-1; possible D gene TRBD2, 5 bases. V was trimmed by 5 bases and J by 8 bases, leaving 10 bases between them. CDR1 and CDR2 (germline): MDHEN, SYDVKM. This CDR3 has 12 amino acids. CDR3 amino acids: CASSHGVDEQFF. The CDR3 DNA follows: TGTGCCAGCAGTCACGGGGTGGATGAGCAGTTCTTC. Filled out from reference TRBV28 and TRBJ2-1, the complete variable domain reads DVKVTQSSRYLVKRTGEKVFLECVQDMDHENMFWYRQDPGLGLRLIYFSYDVKMKEKGDIPEGYSVSREKKERFSLILESASTNQTSMYLCASSHGVDEQFFGPGTRLTVL.

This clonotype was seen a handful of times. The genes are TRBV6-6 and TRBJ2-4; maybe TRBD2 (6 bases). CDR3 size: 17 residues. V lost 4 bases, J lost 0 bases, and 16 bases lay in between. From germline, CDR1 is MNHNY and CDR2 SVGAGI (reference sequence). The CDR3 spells CASSLQGGDLAKNIQYF. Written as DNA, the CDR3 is TGTGCCAGCAGTTTACAAGGCGGGGACCTAGCCAAAAACATTCAGTACTTC.

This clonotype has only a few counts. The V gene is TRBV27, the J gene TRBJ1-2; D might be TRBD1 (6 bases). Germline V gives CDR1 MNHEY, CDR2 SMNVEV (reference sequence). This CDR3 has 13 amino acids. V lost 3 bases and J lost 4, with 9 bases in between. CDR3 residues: CASSLSGAYGYTF. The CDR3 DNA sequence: TGTGCCAGCAGTTTGTCAGGGGCCTATGGCTACACCTTC.

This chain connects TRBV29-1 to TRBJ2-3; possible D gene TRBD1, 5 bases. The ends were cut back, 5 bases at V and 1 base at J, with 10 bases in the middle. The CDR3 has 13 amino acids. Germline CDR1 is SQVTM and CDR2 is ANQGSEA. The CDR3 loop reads CSVKDTRTDTQYF. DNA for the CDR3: TGCAGCGTTAAGGACACCCGCACAGATACGCAGTATTTT.

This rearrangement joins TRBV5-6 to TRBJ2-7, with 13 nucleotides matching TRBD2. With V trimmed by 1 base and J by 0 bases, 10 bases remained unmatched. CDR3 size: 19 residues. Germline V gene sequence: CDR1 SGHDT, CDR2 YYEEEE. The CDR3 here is CASSLWPGTSGELSYEQYF. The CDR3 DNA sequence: TGTGCCAGCAGCTTGTGGCCCGGGACTAGCGGGGAACTCTCCTACGAGCAGTACTTC.

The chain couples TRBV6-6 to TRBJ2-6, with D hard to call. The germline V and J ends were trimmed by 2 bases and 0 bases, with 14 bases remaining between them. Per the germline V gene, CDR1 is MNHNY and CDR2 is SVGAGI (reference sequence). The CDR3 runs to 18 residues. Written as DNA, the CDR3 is TGTGCCAGCAGTTACACCCTGCCACTTGGCTCTGGGGCCAACGTCCTGACTTTC. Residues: CASSYTLPLGSGANVLTF.

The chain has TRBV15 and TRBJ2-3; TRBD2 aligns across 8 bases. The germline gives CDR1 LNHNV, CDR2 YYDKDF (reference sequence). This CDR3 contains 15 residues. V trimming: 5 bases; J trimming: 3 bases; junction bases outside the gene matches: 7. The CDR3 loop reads CATSPTGGWTDTQYF. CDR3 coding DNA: TGTGCCACCAGCCCAACGGGGGGGTGGACAGATACGCAGTATTTT.

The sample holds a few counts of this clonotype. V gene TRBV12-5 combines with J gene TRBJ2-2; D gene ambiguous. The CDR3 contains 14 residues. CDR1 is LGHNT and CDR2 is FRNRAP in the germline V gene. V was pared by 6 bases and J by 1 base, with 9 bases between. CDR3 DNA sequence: TGTGCTAGTGGCCATACGGAGAACACCGGGGAGCTGTTTTTT. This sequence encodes CASGHTENTGELFF. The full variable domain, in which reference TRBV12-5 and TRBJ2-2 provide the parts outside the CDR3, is DARVTQTPRHKVTEMGQEVTMRCQPILGHNTVFWYRQTMMQGLELLAYFRNRAPLDDSGMPKDRFSAEMPDATLATLKIQPSEPRDSAVYFCASGHTENTGELFFGEGSRLTVL.

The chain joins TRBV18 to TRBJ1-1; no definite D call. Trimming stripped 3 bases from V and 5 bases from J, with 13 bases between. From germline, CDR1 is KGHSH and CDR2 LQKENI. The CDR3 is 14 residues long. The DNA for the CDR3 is TGTGCCAGCTCACCGTCGGGAGGGTGGACTGAAGCTTTCTTT. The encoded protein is CASSPSGGWTEAFF.

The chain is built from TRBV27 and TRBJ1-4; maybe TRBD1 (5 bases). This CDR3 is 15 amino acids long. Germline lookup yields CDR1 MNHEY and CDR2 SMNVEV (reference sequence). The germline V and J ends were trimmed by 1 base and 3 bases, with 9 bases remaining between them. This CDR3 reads CASSLLAGPNEKLFF. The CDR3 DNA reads TGTGCCAGCAGTTTATTGGCAGGGCCTAATGAAAAACTGTTTTTT. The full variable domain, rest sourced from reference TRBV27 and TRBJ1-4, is EAQVTQNPRYLITVTGKKLTVTCSQNMNHEYMSWYRQDPGLGLRQIYYSMNVEVTDKGDVPEGYKVSRKEKRNFPLILESPSPNQTSLYFCASSLLAGPNEKLFFGSGTQLSVL.

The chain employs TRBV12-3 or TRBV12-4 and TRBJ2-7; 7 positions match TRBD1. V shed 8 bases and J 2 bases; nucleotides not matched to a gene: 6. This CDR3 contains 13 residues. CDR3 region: CASARDRTYEQYV. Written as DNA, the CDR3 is TGTGCCAGCGCCCGGGACAGAACCTACGAGCAGTACGTC.

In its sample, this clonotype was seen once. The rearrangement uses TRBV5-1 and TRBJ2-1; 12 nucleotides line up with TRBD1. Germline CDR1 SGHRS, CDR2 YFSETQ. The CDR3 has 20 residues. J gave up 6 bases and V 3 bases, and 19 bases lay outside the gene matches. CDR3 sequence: CASSSKGTGGPSIFSNEQFF. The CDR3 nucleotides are TGCGCCAGCAGCTCGAAAGGGACAGGGGGCCCGTCTATTTTTAGCAATGAGCAGTTCTTC.

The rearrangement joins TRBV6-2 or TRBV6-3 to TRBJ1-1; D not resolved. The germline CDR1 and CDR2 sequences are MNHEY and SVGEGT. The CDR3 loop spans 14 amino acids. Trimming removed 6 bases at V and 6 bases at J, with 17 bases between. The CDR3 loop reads CASRPLESWAEAFF. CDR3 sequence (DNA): TGTGCCAGCAGACCACTAGAGAGCTGGGCTGAAGCTTTCTTT.

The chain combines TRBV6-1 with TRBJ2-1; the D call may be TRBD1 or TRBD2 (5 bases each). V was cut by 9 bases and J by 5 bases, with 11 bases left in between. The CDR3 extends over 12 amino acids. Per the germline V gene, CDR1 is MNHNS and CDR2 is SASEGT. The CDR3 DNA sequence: TGTGCCAGTGGGGCGCGGGACAATGAGCAGTTCTTC. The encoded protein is CASGARDNEQFF.

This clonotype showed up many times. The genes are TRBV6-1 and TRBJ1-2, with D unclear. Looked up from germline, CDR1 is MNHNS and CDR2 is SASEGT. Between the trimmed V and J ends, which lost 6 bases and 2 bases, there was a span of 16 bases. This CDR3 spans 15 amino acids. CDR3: CASRNIHAGNYGYTF. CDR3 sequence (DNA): TGTGCCAGCAGGAACATCCACGCGGGGAACTATGGCTACACCTTC.